This TCR beta chain was retrieved from a study of T cell repertoires in cytomegalovirus infection. Study overall: HLA-C-restricted CMV epitopes, recently identified, and well-studied HLA-B-restricted ones were used by the study. The public TCR beta signatures pointed to both CMV infection and matching HLA type. Study-wide results and caveats: Across the ex vivo response, the dominant clonotypes were HLA-C-restricted CMV-specific TCR beta clonotypes. Summed frequency of public TCR beta families distinguished CMV carriers with the relevant HLA.

Each CDR3 protein gets one entry after TCRdb re-called the reads with MiXCR. There are 80,000 to 95,000 distinct CDR3 sequences in the sample; 25% to 35% occur only once, and approximately 71% lies in the top ten. This clonotype has more than one count but fewer than ten. Its antigen is unidentified. Trimming left V 6 bases short and J 2 bases short, with 12 bases between. This CDR3 is 14 amino acids long. Germline-derived CDR1 and CDR2 are SNHLY and FYNNEI. The sequence came from a human donor in good health (CMV status not recorded). Some clones in this sample may be carry-over from other donors' samples. The V and J genes are TRBV2 and TRBJ2-3, with D maybe TRBD2 (6 bases). The sample consisted of CD8+ T cells from cultured PBMCs, taken from culture after CMV antigen stimulation. This chain's CDR3 is CASRGGAHTDTQYF. The CDR3 nucleotides are TGTGCCAGCAGGGGGGGTGCTCACACAGATACGCAGTATTTT.